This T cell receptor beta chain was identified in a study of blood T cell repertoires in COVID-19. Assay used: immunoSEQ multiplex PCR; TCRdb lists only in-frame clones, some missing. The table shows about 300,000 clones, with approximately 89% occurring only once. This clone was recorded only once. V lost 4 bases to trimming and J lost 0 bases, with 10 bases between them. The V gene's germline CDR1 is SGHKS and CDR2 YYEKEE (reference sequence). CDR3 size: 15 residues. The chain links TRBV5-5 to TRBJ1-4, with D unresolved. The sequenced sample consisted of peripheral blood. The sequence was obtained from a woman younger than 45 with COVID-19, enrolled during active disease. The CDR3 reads CASSPHPSTNEKLFF. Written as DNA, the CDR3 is TGTGCCAGCAGCCCACACCCTTCAACTAATGAAAAACTGTTTTTT.